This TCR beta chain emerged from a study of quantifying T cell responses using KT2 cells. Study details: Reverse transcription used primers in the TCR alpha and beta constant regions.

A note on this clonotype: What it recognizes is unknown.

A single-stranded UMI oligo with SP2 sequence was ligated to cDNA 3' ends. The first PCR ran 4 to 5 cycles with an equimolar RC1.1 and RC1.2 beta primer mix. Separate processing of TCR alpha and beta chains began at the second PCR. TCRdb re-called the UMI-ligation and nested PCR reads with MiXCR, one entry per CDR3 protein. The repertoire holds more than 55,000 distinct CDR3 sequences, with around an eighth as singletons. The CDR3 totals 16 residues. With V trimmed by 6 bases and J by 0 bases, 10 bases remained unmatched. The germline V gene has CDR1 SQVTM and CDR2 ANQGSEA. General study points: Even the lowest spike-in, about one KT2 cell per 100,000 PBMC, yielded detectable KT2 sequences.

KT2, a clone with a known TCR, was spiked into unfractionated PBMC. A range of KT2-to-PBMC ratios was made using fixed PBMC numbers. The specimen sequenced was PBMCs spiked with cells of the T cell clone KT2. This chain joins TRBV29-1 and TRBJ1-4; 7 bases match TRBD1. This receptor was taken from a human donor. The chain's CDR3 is CSVQRQGGTTNEKLFF. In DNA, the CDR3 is TGCAGCGTCCAAAGACAGGGCGGGACAACTAATGAAAAACTGTTTTTT.